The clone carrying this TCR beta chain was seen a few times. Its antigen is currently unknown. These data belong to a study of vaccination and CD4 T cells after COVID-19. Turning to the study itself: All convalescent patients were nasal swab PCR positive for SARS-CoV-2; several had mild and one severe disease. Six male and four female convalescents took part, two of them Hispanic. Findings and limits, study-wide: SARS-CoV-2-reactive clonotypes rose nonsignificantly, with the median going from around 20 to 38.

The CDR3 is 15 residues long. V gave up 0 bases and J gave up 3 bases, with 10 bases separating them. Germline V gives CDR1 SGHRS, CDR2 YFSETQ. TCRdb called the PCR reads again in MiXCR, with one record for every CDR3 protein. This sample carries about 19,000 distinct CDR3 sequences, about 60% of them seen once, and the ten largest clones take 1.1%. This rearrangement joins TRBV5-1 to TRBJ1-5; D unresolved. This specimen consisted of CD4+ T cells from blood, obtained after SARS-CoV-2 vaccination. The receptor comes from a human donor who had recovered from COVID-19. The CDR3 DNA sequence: TGCGCCAGCAGCTTGGAAGGGTTAGTCAATCAGCCCCAGCATTTT. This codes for CASSLEGLVNQPQHF.